These T cell receptor beta chains were read from a single sample in a study of blood T cell repertoires in COVID-19. The data were produced by immunoSEQ multiplex PCR, yet TCRdb's version contains in-frame clones alone and is incomplete. The sample includes around 230,000 clones, roughly 80% of them seen just once. Sequenced sample: peripheral blood. The receptors stem from a woman aged 80 or over with acute or convalescent COVID-19. CDR3s include the opening cysteine and the closing phenylalanine or tryptophan. The order of the fields is V gene, CDR3 protein.

V: TRBV18; CDR3: CASSLGQGETQYF
V: TRBV19; CDR3: CASTPGYGYTF
V: TRBV6-5; CDR3: CASRGEGPYGYTF
V: TRBV19; CDR3: CASTLTSGATGELFF
V: TRBV5-8; CDR3: CASSLGPGSYEQYF
V: TRBV6-1; CDR3: CASSEVWTGNQPQHF
V: TRBV5-1; CDR3: CASSTAGAPLGTEAFF
V: TRBV6-6; CDR3: CASSYRQGNEKLFF
V: TRBV2; CDR3: CASSSQGAEGEKLFF
V: TRBV6-6; CDR3: CASSYSGQVGSPLHF
V: TRBV9; CDR3: CASSAVAGGGTGELFF
V: TRBV6-6; CDR3: CASTGLAGGPQETQYF
V: TRBV5-1; CDR3: CASSRQGLTYEQYF
V: TRBV4-1; CDR3: CASSHADSPNQPQHF
V: TRBV30; CDR3: CAWTKKDRGPGELFF
V: TRBV7-2; CDR3: CASSLAWWLAGGQAETQYF
V: TRBV30; CDR3: CAWTLRQGSQPQHF
V: TRBV5-1; CDR3: CASRRNGGAASQDTQYF
V: TRBV9; CDR3: CASSVVGSGGNNEQFF
V: TRBV6-6; CDR3: CASSVGGTGGNYGYTF
V: TRBV3-1/TRBV3-2; CDR3: CASSRRNPTNEKLFF
V: TRBV5-4; CDR3: CASSRDPTANTEAFF
V: TRBV9; CDR3: CASSVLAGEPNTGELFF
V: TRBV5-1; CDR3: CASSLWDRDSPLHF
V: TRBV12-3/TRBV12-4; CDR3: CASSRDIYEQYF
V: TRBV5-6; CDR3: CASSSLTIMNTEAFF
V: TRBV29-1; CDR3: CSVGQNMNTEAFF
V: TRBV7-2; CDR3: CASSLAGIGDYTF
V: TRBV15; CDR3: CATSRDGRGPTQYF
V: TRBV2; CDR3: CASSEAGGARDTEAFF
V: TRBV14; CDR3: CASSQERGLALHF
V: TRBV5-6; CDR3: CASSSRAAGGPFVETQYF
V: TRBV27; CDR3: CASSPRSTGPVNEQFF
V: TRBV7-8; CDR3: CASSLVNTNTEAFF
V: TRBV7-9; CDR3: CASSLGGTGGDTQYF
V: TRBV5-1; CDR3: CASSLAGYDQETQYF
V: TRBV2; CDR3: CASRDPAGRNNEQFF
V: TRBV6-5; CDR3: CASSQDRASNQPQHF
V: TRBV7-2; CDR3: CASSSQQGARDGYTF
V: TRBV10-3; CDR3: CAISESRSGGVQETQYF
V: TRBV5-4; CDR3: CASSLASDRGNEKLFF
V: TRBV7-9; CDR3: CASSLAQGAAGNTIYF
V: TRBV28; CDR3: CASRSGGGADTQYF
V: TRBV18; CDR3: CASSPQGAGNQPQHF
V: TRBV7-6; CDR3: CASSRQGFTEAFF
V: TRBV2; CDR3: CASSDGDTYEQYF
V: TRBV28; CDR3: CASSSPGAGGNYGYTF
V: TRBV7-2; CDR3: CASSLLRGGIGELFF
V: TRBV30; CDR3: CAWGGQTAIYEQYF
V: TRBV3-1/TRBV3-2; CDR3: CASSQDATRAHNEQFF
V: TRBV7-8; CDR3: CASSLAGAVRNTEAFF
V: TRBV5-1; CDR3: CASSPTISSSYNEQFF
V: TRBV7-8; CDR3: CASSFFRRGNSNQPQHF
V: TRBV7-3; CDR3: CASSPRTSGNTGELFF
V: TRBV19; CDR3: CASSLDRRSYNEQFF
V: TRBV21-1; CDR3: CASSKTRQGDNTGELFF
V: TRBV10-1; CDR3: CASTRDRFTGELFF
V: TRBV6-6; CDR3: CASSYSSPSNQPQHF